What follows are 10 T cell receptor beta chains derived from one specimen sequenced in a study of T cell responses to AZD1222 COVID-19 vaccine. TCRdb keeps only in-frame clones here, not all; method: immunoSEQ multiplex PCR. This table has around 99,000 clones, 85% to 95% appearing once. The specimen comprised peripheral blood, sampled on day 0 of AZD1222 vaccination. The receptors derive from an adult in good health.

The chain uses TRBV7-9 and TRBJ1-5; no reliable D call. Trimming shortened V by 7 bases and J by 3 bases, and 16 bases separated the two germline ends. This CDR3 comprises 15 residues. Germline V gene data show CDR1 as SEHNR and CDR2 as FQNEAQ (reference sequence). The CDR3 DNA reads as TGTGCCAGCATCTACGGGCGACGTAACAATCAGCCCCAGCATTTT. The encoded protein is CASIYGRRNNQPQHF.

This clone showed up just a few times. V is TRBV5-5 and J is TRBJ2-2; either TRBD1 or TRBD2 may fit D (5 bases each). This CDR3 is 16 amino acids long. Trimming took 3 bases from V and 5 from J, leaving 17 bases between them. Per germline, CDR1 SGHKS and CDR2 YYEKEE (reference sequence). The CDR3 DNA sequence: TGTGCCAGCAGCTCCACGCCCGGGACGTCGACCGGGGAGCTGTTTTTT. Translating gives CASSSTPGTSTGELFF.

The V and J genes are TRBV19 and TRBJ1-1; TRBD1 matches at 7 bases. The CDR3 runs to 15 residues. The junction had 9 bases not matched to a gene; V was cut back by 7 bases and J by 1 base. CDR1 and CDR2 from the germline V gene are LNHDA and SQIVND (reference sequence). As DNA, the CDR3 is TGTGCCAGTATTTATGGACAGGCCGGGAACACTGAAGCTTTCTTT. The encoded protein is CASIYGQAGNTEAFF.

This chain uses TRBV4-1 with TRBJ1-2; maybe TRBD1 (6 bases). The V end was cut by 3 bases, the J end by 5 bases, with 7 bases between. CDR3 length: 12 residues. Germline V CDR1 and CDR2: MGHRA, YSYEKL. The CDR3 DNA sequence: TGCGCCAGCAGCCACGGACAGTATGGCTACACCTTC. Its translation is CASSHGQYGYTF.

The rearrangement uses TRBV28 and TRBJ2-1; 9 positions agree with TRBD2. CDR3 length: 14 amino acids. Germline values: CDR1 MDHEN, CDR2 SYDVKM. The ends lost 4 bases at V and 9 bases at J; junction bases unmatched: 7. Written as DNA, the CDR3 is TGTGCCAGCAGTTATAGCGGGAGTAAGAGTGAGCAGTTCTTC. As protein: CASSYSGSKSEQFF.

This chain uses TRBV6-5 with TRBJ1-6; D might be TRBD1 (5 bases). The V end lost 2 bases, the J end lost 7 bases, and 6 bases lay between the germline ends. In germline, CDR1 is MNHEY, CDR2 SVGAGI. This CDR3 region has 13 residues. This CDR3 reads CASSYRGNSPLHF. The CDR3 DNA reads TGTGCCAGCAGTTACCGGGGGAATTCACCCCTCCACTTT.

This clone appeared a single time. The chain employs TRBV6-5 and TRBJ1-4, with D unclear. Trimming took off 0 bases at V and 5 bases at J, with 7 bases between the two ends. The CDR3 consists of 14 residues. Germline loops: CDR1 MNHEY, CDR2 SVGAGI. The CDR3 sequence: CASSYSGRNEKLFF. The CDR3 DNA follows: TGTGCCAGCAGTTACTCTGGCAGAAATGAAAAACTGTTTTTT.

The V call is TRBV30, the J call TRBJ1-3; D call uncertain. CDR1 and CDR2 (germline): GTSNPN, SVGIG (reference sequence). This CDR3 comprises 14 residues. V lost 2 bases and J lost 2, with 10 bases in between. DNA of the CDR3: TGTGCCTGGAGTATAGGTACAGCTGGAAACACCATATATTTT. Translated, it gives CAWSIGTAGNTIYF.

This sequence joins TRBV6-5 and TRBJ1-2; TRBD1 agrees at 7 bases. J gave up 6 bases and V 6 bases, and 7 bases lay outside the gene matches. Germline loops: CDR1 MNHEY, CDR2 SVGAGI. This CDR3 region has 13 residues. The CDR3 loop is CASRKPGTDGYTF. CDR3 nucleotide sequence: TGTGCCAGCAGGAAACCAGGGACAGATGGCTACACCTTC.

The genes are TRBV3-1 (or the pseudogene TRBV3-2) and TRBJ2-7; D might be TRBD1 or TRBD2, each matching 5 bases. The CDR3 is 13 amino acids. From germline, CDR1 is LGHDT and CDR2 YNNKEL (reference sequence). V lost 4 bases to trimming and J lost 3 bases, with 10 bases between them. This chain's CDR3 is CASSPGRSYEQYF. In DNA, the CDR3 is TGTGCCAGCAGCCCGGGACGGAGCTACGAGCAGTACTTC.